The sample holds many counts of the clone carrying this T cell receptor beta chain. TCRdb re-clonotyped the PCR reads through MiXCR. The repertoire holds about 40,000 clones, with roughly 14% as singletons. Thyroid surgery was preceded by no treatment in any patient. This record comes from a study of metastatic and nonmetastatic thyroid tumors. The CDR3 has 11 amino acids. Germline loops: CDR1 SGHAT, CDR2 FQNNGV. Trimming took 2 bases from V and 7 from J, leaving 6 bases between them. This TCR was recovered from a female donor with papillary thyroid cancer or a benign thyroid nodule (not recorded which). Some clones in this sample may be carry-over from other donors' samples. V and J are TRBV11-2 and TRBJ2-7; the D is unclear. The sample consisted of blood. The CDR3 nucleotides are TGTGCCAGCAGCTTAAATGGGGAGCAGTACTTC. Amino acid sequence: CASSLNGEQYF.